This record covers a single T cell receptor beta chain. Its antigen is as yet unknown. These data originate in a study of cytomegalovirus exposure and HLA in healthy donors. Broader study findings: A likely sequencing artifact accounted for one observed cluster of highly shared sequence variants.

The CDR3 sequence is 14 residues long. CDR1 and CDR2 (germline): LNHDA, SQIVND (reference sequence). V lost 4 bases to trimming and J lost 4 bases; unmatched junction nucleotides: 1. Vbeta (60) and Jbeta (13) primers were used in the PCR. Some clones are missing from TCRdb's copy, which holds only in-frame ones; the method was immunoSEQ multiplex PCR. The table lists nearly 200,000 clones. V usage is TRBV19 and J usage is TRBJ2-1, with 10 bases fitting TRBD1. The clonotype comes from a boy aged 5-17 years in good health and CMV-seronegative. Sequencing was performed on PBMCs. CDR3 sequence reads: CASSTDRGYNEQFF. The DNA of the CDR3 is TGTGCCAGTAGTACGGACAGGGGGTACAATGAGCAGTTCTTC.